This entry lists 32 T cell receptor beta chains sequenced from one sample in a study of blood T cell repertoires in COVID-19. Profiled with immunoSEQ multiplex PCR; TCRdb holds only in-frame clones, not every one. The repertoire holds about 280,000 clones, with approximately 85% as singletons. Sequenced sample: peripheral blood. Every receptor here comes from a man between 45 and 60 years old with active or convalescent COVID-19.

The chain employs TRBV27 and TRBJ1-5; D perhaps matches TRBD1 (6 bases). V was shortened by 6 bases and J by 5 bases, with 17 bases between the two germline ends. CDR3 size: 15 residues. Looked up from germline, CDR1 is MNHEY and CDR2 is SMNVEV (reference sequence). CDR3 residues: CASSPTVGAYQPQHF. The CDR3 DNA is TGTGCCAGCAGCCCGACGGTGGGGGCGTATCAGCCCCAGCATTTT.

This chain connects TRBV7-2 to TRBJ2-7; no clear D. V lost 5 bases and J lost 5, with 13 bases in between. Germline V gene data show CDR1 as SGHTA and CDR2 as FQGNSA. The CDR3 contains 13 residues. CDR3 DNA sequence: TGTGCCAGCAGCCTAGAGATACAGAACGAGCAGTACTTC. This gives the protein CASSLEIQNEQYF. Drawing the rest from reference TRBV7-2 and TRBJ2-7, the complete variable domain is GAGVSQSPSNKVTEKGKDVELRCDPISGHTALYWYRQSLGQGLEFLIYFQGNSAPDKSGLPSDRFSAERTGGSVSTLTIQRTQQEDSAVYLCASSLEIQNEQYFGPGTRLTVT.

As to this clone: At one of its ends the junction is not consistent with the germline gene, which may arise from a read error. The rearrangement links TRBV10-1 to TRBJ1-5; 10 bases map to TRBD1. The CDR3 consists of 17 residues. CDR1 and CDR2 from the germline V gene are WNHNN and SYGVQD (reference sequence). CDR3 sequence: CTSSDRGPLRSNQPQHF. The CDR3 DNA is TGCACCAGCAGCGACAGGGGGCCCTTAAGAAGCAATCAGCCCCAGCATTTT.

The chain joins TRBV5-8 to TRBJ2-2; 9 nucleotides align to TRBD2. The CDR3 consists of 16 residues. V lost 4 bases, J lost 5 bases, and 9 bases stayed unmatched. The germline gives CDR1 SGHTS, CDR2 YDEGEE. CDR3 in amino acids: CASSRLRLAATGELFF. Here the CDR3 DNA reads TGTGCCAGCAGCCGGCTTCGACTAGCGGCAACCGGGGAGCTGTTTTTT.

The chain has TRBV3-1 (or the pseudogene TRBV3-2) and TRBJ1-2, with TRBD1 matching over 8 bases. V gave up 3 bases and J gave up 8 bases; unmatched junction bases: 11. This CDR3 is 15 amino acids long. Germline V CDR1 and CDR2: LGHDT, YNNKEL (reference sequence). CDR3 loop: CASSQGQGQGRGYTF. The CDR3 bases are TGTGCCAGCAGCCAGGGCCAAGGACAGGGTCGGGGCTACACCTTC.

This chain uses TRBV4-1 with TRBJ2-1; 13 bases line up with TRBD2. The ends lost 6 bases at V and 7 bases at J; junction bases unmatched: 21. Germline V gene data show CDR1 as MGHRA and CDR2 as YSYEKL. There are 20 residues in the CDR3. This chain's CDR3 is CASRPIGLAGDGSRLNEQFF. Written as DNA, the CDR3 is TGCGCCAGCAGACCGATCGGACTAGCGGGAGATGGGAGTCGGCTAAATGAGCAGTTCTTC.

This chain uses TRBV27 with TRBJ1-2, with 8 bases lining up with TRBD1. This CDR3 is 13 amino acids long. The ends lost 3 bases at V and 7 bases at J; junction bases unmatched: 4. The V gene's germline CDR1 is MNHEY and CDR2 SMNVEV (reference sequence). The CDR3 DNA follows: TGTGCCAGCAGTTTGGACAGGGCAAGTGGCTACACCTTC. The encoded protein is CASSLDRASGYTF.

The V call is TRBV28, the J call TRBJ2-7, with D unresolved. This CDR3 contains 14 residues. V was cut by 5 bases and J by 2 bases, with 13 bases left in between. The V gene's germline CDR1 is MDHEN and CDR2 SYDVKM. Written as DNA, the CDR3 is TGTGCCAGCAGTGGGCCAGAAGGTCCCTACGAGCAGTACTTC. It codes for CASSGPEGPYEQYF.

The chain has TRBV12-3 or TRBV12-4 and TRBJ1-1; 10 positions match TRBD1. With V trimmed by 5 bases and J by 8 bases, 5 bases remained unmatched. This CDR3 region has 13 residues. The CDR3 bases are TGTGCCAGCAGTCCCCCGGGACAGGGGGAAGCTTTCTTT. Translation gives CASSPPGQGEAFF.

The J gene is TRBJ2-4, the V gene TRBV14; D might be TRBD2 (5 bases). Germline CDR1 and CDR2: SGHDN and FVKESK. CDR3 length equals 13 residues. V dropped 1 base and J dropped 7 bases, with 8 bases sitting between them. In DNA form, the CDR3 reads TGTGCCAGCAGCCAAGGGAGAGGGAACATTCAGTACTTC. It yields the protein CASSQGRGNIQYF.

The rearrangement joins TRBV5-6 to TRBJ2-1, with 9 bases fitting TRBD2. J lost 5 bases, V lost 4 bases, and 10 bases had no gene match. There are 16 residues in the CDR3. The germline V gene encodes CDR1 SGHDT and CDR2 YYEEEE. CDR3 DNA sequence: TGTGCCAGCAGCCCGGGTTGGACTAGCGTAGACAATGAGCAGTTCTTC. Protein sequence: CASSPGWTSVDNEQFF.

The chain employs TRBV12-5 and TRBJ2-1, with D possibly being TRBD2 (6 bases). Trimming stripped 9 bases from V and 3 bases from J, with 9 bases between. The length of the CDR3 is 12 residues. The germline gives CDR1 LGHNT, CDR2 FRNRAP. The CDR3 DNA is TGTGCTAGCGGGGGTTACTACAATGAGCAGTTCTTC. It specifies CASGGYYNEQFF.

The V call is TRBV5-1, the J call TRBJ2-5; the D gene is possibly TRBD2 (5 bases). Germline V gene sequence: CDR1 SGHRS, CDR2 YFSETQ. This CDR3 region has 15 residues. V was clipped by 0 bases and J by 5 bases, with 14 bases between them. The CDR3 DNA reads as TGCGCCAGCAGCTTGGGGATCCCGAGGAGGGAGACCCAGTACTTC. It codes for CASSLGIPRRETQYF.

The chain has TRBV29-1 and TRBJ1-1; tentative D call: TRBD1 (5 bases). CDR1 SQVTM and CDR2 ANQGSEA come from the germline V gene. This CDR3 has 10 residues. CDR3 residues: CGGGDTEAFF. The CDR3 nucleotides read TGCGGGGGAGGGGACACTGAAGCTTTCTTT.

This chain joins TRBV19 and TRBJ1-2; D possibly corresponds to TRBD1 (5 bases). The V end was cut by 1 base, the J end by 7 bases, with 16 bases between. This CDR3 has 15 amino acids. Germline V gene lookup returns CDR1 LNHDA and CDR2 SQIVND (reference sequence). The CDR3 DNA sequence: TGTGCCAGTAGTATAGCCAGCGGGGGTCTCAGTGGCTACACCTTC. Amino acid sequence: CASSIASGGLSGYTF.

V and J are TRBV11-3 and TRBJ2-3, with TRBD1 as a possible D gene (5 bases). Trimming removed 6 bases at V and 7 bases at J, with 20 bases between. Germline V gene data show CDR1 as SGHNT and CDR2 as YENEEA. The CDR3 is made up of 15 amino acids. For the CDR3, the DNA is TGTGCCAGCAGTCGTTCAGGGCTAGGCGCATATACGCAGTATTTT. It translates to CASSRSGLGAYTQYF. The complete variable domain, with remaining parts taken from reference TRBV11-3 and TRBJ2-3, reads EAGVVQSPRYKIIEKKQPVAFWCNPISGHNTLYWYLQNLGQGPELLIRYENEEAVDDSQLPKDRFSAERLKGVDSTLKIQPAELGDSAVYLCASSRSGLGAYTQYFGPGTRLTVL.

The genes are TRBV9 and TRBJ2-3; 8 nucleotides match TRBD1. V gave up 3 bases and J gave up 6 bases; unmatched junction bases: 12. Germline V gene data show CDR1 as SGDLS and CDR2 as YYNGEE. The CDR3 covers 16 residues. The CDR3 region is CASSDDRGVFTDTQYF. In DNA, the CDR3 is TGTGCCAGCAGCGACGACAGGGGAGTATTTACCGATACGCAGTATTTT.

V gene TRBV5-1 combines with J gene TRBJ1-3; possible D gene TRBD1, 6 bases. Trimming shortened V by 0 bases and J by 2 bases, and 12 bases separated the two germline ends. Germline lookup yields CDR1 SGHRS and CDR2 YFSETQ. This CDR3 region has 16 residues. The CDR3 region has the DNA TGCGCCAGCAGCTTGGATTGGGGGCGACCTGGAAACACCATATATTTT. Protein: CASSLDWGRPGNTIYF.

J is TRBJ2-2 and V is TRBV29-1; 8 positions match TRBD1. The CDR3 spans 14 residues. With V trimmed by 4 bases and J by 5 bases, 6 bases remained unmatched. CDR1 is SQVTM and CDR2 is ANQGSEA in the germline V gene. The CDR3 protein is CSVGQGAITGELFF. The CDR3 DNA reads TGCAGCGTTGGCCAGGGGGCTATAACCGGGGAGCTGTTTTTT.

This clone has just a few counts. A much bigger clone sits one base away, suggesting this may be a read error. Different DNA sequences within this sample yield the same CDR3. The V call is TRBV5-4, the J call TRBJ2-2; a possible D gene is TRBD1 (5 bases). Germline assignment: CDR1 SGHNT and CDR2 YYREEE (reference sequence). The ends were cut back, 0 bases at V and 5 bases at J, with 5 bases in the middle. This CDR3 is built from 13 residues. CDR3 DNA: TGTGCCAGCAGCTTGGCAGGGACCGGGGAGCTGTTTTTT. It codes for CASSLAGTGELFF.

This chain uses TRBV5-8 with TRBJ1-6, with D possibly matching TRBD1 (5 bases). CDR1 is SGHTS, CDR2 YDEGEE, per germline. The CDR3 is made up of 19 amino acids. Trimming removed 3 bases from V and 7 bases from J, with 26 bases in between. The CDR3 reads CASSSARDRQGGTNSPLHF. The DNA of the CDR3 is TGTGCCAGCAGCTCCGCCAGGGATAGGCAGGGAGGGACGAATTCACCCCTCCACTTT.

Note on this clone: A single base separates this from a much larger clone, so it may be a read error. The V call is TRBV27, the J call TRBJ2-7; 9 bases are a match to TRBD2. There are 14 residues in the CDR3. Unmatched junction bases numbered 2, after V lost 3 bases and J lost 2 bases. Germline values: CDR1 MNHEY, CDR2 SMNVEV (reference sequence). Written as DNA, the CDR3 is TGTGCCAGCAGTTTGGGCGGGAGGGCCTACGAGCAGTACTTC. Encoded protein: CASSLGGRAYEQYF.

The chain joins TRBV11-2 to TRBJ2-2, with D possibly TRBD2 on 6 matching bases. Germline V gives CDR1 SGHAT, CDR2 FQNNGV. V was clipped by 5 bases and J by 3 bases, with 16 bases between them. The CDR3 has 16 residues. The CDR3 nucleotides are TGTGCCAGCAGCCCGGCCGGGACTGGTCACACCGGGGAGCTGTTTTTT. Amino acids: CASSPAGTGHTGELFF.

The rearrangement uses TRBV30 and TRBJ1-5, with 8 bases matching TRBD1. V gave up 0 bases and J gave up 6 bases; unmatched junction bases: 4. The germline V gene encodes CDR1 GTSNPN and CDR2 SVGIG (reference sequence). The CDR3 runs 14 residues. CDR3 in amino acids: CAWSVDRGGQPQHF. The CDR3 DNA reads as TGTGCCTGGAGTGTAGACAGGGGCGGTCAGCCCCAGCATTTT.

This chain links TRBV2 with TRBJ2-3; 12 nucleotides agree with TRBD2. Trimming cost V 7 bases and J 5 bases; bases outside gene matches: 16. CDR1 is SNHLY and CDR2 is FYNNEI in the germline V gene. This CDR3 comprises 18 residues. The DNA for the CDR3 is TGTGCCAGCATGAGGAGGTTTCTAGCGGGAGGGAGGGAAGATACGCAGTATTTT. The encoded protein is CASMRRFLAGGREDTQYF.

This chain uses TRBV3-1 (or the pseudogene TRBV3-2) with TRBJ2-6, with a weak D call TRBD2 (5 bases). The germline V and J ends were trimmed by 3 bases and 2 bases, with 5 bases remaining between them. CDR1 is LGHDT and CDR2 is YNNKEL in the germline V gene (reference sequence). CDR3 size: 14 residues. The CDR3 region has the DNA TGTGCCAGCAGCCACGGGGCTGGGGCCAACGTCCTGACTTTC. Residues: CASSHGAGANVLTF.

The chain couples TRBV4-1 to TRBJ2-7; 10 bases are a match to TRBD2. The CDR3 runs 16 residues. Trimming at V came to 3 bases and at J to 1 base, leaving 6 bases not matched to a gene. Per the germline V gene, CDR1 is MGHRA and CDR2 is YSYEKL. In DNA, the CDR3 is TGCGCCAGCAGCCATTGGCCTAGCGGGAGTTCCTACGAGCAGTACTTC. The encoded protein is CASSHWPSGSSYEQYF.

The chain links TRBV5-1 to TRBJ2-1; 8 bases align to TRBD1. This CDR3 spans 17 amino acids. In germline, CDR1 is SGHRS, CDR2 YFSETQ. J was trimmed by 3 bases and V by 7 bases; bases with no gene match: 15. The CDR3 here is CASGSLRGQASYNEQFF. The CDR3 DNA sequence: TGCGCCAGCGGATCCCTCAGGGGACAGGCAAGCTACAATGAGCAGTTCTTC.

CDR3 nucleotides: TGTGCCAGCAGCTTGGGTAGCGTTAATGAGCAGTTCTTC. Protein product: CASSLGSVNEQFF. The V gene is TRBV11-2, the J gene TRBJ2-1, with D tentatively TRBD2 (5 bases). Germline assignment: CDR1 SGHAT and CDR2 FQNNGV. The CDR3 extends over 13 amino acids. Trimming took 3 bases from V and 7 from J, leaving 10 bases between them.

This sequence joins TRBV5-5 and TRBJ2-7; 7 bases align to TRBD2. The CDR3 spans 12 residues. Germline loops: CDR1 SGHKS, CDR2 YYEKEE (reference sequence). The CDR3 here is CEGGRGSYEQYF. The CDR3 bases are TGTGAGGGCGGGAGAGGGTCATACGAGCAGTACTTC.

The V and J genes are TRBV9 and TRBJ1-6; D uncertain. The CDR3 has 15 amino acids. Looked up from germline, CDR1 is SGDLS and CDR2 is YYNGEE. Trimming removed 0 bases at V and 2 bases at J, with 6 bases between. For the CDR3, the DNA is TGTGCCAGCAGCGTAGATGTAACCTATAATTCACCCCTCCACTTT. This encodes CASSVDVTYNSPLHF.

There are a few counts of this clone. The rearrangement links TRBV28 to TRBJ2-2; 14 bases map to TRBD2. Trimming removed 4 bases from V and 1 base from J; junction bases left unmatched: 17. The CDR3 is 22 residues long. Germline V gene lookup returns CDR1 MDHEN and CDR2 SYDVKM. The CDR3 region is CASSSTATWGTSGRRNTGELFF. DNA of the CDR3: TGTGCCAGCAGTTCCACTGCTACCTGGGGGACTAGCGGGAGAAGGAACACCGGGGAGCTGTTTTTT.